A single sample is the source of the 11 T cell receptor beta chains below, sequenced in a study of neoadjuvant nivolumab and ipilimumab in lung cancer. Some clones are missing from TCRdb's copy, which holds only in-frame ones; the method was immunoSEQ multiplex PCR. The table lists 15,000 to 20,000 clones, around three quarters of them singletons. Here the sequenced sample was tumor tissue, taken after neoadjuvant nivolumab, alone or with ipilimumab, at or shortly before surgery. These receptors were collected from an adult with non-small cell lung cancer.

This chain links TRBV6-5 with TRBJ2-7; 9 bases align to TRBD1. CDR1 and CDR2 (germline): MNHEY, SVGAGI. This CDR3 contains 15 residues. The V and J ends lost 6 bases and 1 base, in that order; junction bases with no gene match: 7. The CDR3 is CASSLAGQGSYEQYF. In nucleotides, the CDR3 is TGTGCCAGCAGCCTCGCGGGACAGGGATCCTACGAGCAGTACTTC.

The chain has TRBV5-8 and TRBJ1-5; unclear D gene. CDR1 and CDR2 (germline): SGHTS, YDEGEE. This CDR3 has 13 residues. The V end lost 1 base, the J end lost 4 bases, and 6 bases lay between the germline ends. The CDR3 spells CASSLTANQPQHF. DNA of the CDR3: TGTGCCAGCAGCTTGACCGCAAATCAGCCCCAGCATTTT.

The CDR3 region has the DNA TGCGCCAGCAGCCAAGTATGGGACTTGACCTACGAGCAGTACTTC. Translating gives CASSQVWDLTYEQYF. V usage is TRBV4-1 and J usage is TRBJ2-7, with a tentative D call TRBD2 (6 bases). Germline values: CDR1 MGHRA, CDR2 YSYEKL. The CDR3 contains 15 residues. V lost 1 base and J 2 bases, leaving 12 bases between the germline ends.

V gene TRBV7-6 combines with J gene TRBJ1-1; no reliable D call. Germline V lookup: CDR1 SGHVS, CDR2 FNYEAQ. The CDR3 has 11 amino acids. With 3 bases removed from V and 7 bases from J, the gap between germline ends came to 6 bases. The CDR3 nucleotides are TGTGCCAGCAGCTTTGGAAGTGAAGCTTTCTTT. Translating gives CASSFGSEAFF.

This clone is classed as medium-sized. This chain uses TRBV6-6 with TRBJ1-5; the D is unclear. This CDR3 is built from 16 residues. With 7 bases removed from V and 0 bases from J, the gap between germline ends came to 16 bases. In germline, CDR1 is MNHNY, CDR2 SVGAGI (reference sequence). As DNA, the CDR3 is TGTGCCAGCACCACCCTGGGAGGGATTAGCAATCAGCCCCAGCATTTT. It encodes CASTTLGGISNQPQHF.

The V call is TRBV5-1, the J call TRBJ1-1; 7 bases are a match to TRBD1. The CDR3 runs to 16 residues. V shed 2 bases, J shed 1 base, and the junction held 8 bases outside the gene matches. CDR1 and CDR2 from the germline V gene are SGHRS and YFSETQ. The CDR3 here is CASSFMRGRANTEAFF. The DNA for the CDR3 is TGCGCCAGCAGCTTTATGAGGGGGCGAGCGAACACTGAAGCTTTCTTT.

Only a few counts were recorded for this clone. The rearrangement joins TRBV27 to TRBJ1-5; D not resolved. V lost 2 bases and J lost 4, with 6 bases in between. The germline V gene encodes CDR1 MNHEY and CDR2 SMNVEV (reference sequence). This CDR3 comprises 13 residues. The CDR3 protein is CASSLQVNQPQHF. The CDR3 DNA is TGTGCCAGCAGTTTACAGGTGAATCAGCCCCAGCATTTT.

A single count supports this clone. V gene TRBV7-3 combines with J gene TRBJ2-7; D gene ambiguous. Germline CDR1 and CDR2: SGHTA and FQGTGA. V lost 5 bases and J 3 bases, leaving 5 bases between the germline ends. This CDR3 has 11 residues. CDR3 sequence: CASSPSYEQYF. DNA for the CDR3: TGTGCCAGCAGCCCCAGCTACGAGCAGTACTTC.

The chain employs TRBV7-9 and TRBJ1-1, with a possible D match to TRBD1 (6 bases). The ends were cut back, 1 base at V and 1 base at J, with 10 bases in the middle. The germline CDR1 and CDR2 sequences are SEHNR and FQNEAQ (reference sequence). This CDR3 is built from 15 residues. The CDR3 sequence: CASSLGPGENTEAFF. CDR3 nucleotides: TGTGCCAGCAGCTTAGGTCCAGGGGAGAACACTGAAGCTTTCTTT.

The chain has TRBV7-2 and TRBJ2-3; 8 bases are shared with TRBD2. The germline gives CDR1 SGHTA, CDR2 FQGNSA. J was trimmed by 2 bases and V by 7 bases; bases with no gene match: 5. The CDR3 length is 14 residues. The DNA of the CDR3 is TGTGCCAGCACCCAGGGACTAGTCACAGATACGCAGTATTTT. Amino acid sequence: CASTQGLVTDTQYF.

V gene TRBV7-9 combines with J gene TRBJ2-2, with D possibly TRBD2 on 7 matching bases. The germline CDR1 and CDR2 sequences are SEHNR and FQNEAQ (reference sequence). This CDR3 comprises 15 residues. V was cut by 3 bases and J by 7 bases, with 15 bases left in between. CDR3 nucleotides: TGTGCCAGCAGCTTGGGGGGGGCTACCAGCGGGGAGCTGTTTTTT. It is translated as CASSLGGATSGELFF.